The 24 T cell receptor beta chains below were found in one sample sequenced in a study of B cell selection in AIRE deficiency. Regulatory T cells were sorted as CD4+CD25hiCD127low/negative cells. Measured with immunoSEQ multiplex PCR; TCRdb has only the in-frame clones, and not every one. The table records roughly 24,000 clones, roughly 90% of them present only once. Material for sequencing was CD4+CD25+ Tregs sorted from PBMCs. The receptors stem from a human donor in good health.

The chain is built from TRBV7-8 and TRBJ1-2, with 7 bases fitting TRBD1. CDR3 length: 15 residues. Germline CDR1 is SGHVS and CDR2 is FQNEAQ. V shed 5 bases and J 1 base; nucleotides not matched to a gene: 7. DNA of the CDR3: TGTGCCAGCAGCCCGGACAGGCTCTATAACTATGGCTACACCTTC. Its protein is CASSPDRLYNYGYTF.

This chain connects TRBV6-6 to TRBJ2-7; D not resolved. CDR3 size: 14 residues. Per the germline V gene, CDR1 is MNHNY and CDR2 is SVGAGI (reference sequence). The germline V and J ends were trimmed by 7 bases and 2 bases, with 15 bases remaining between them. The CDR3 DNA sequence: TGTGCCAGCACCAACTCGGAGAGACCCTACGAGCAGTACTTC. Protein sequence: CASTNSERPYEQYF.

The rearrangement joins TRBV5-6 to TRBJ1-1, with D unclear. The CDR3 is made up of 13 amino acids. Germline loops: CDR1 SGHDT, CDR2 YYEEEE. The V gene lost 3 bases and the J gene lost 2 bases, with 8 bases spanning the gap. The CDR3 loop reads CASSYVSNTEAFF. The CDR3 coding sequence is TGTGCCAGCAGCTATGTCAGTAACACTGAAGCTTTCTTT.

V and J are TRBV6-1 and TRBJ2-5; D may be TRBD2 (5 bases). Trimming took off 3 bases at V and 1 base at J, with 6 bases between the two ends. CDR3 size: 13 residues. Germline CDR1 MNHNS, CDR2 SASEGT. CDR3 loop: CASSDEGQETQYF. The CDR3 DNA is TGTGCCAGCAGTGATGAGGGCCAAGAGACCCAGTACTTC.

This chain connects TRBV13 to TRBJ1-3, with D maybe TRBD1 (5 bases). V was cut by 6 bases and J by 1 base, with 13 bases left in between. This CDR3 comprises 15 residues. CDR1 and CDR2 from the germline V gene are PRHDT and FYEKMQ (reference sequence). The CDR3 DNA reads as TGTGCCAGCAGGAGGGGTATAGGTTCTGGAAACACCATATATTTT. This translates into CASRRGIGSGNTIYF.

This chain joins TRBV27 and TRBJ1-6; maybe TRBD1 (5 bases). The CDR3 length is 15 residues. CDR1 and CDR2 (germline): MNHEY, SMNVEV (reference sequence). Trimming pared 5 bases from V and 8 bases from J, leaving 16 bases between. The CDR3 here is CASSLPDKSHSPLHF. CDR3 in DNA: TGTGCCAGCAGTCTCCCGGACAAATCCCATTCACCCCTCCACTTT.

The J gene is TRBJ2-3, the V gene TRBV4-3; no reliable D call. Between the trimmed V and J ends, which lost 0 bases and 6 bases, there was a span of 7 bases. The germline CDR1 and CDR2 sequences are LGHNA and YSLEER. The CDR3 is 13 amino acids. The CDR3 sequence: CASSQDFWDTQYF. The CDR3 region has the DNA TGCGCCAGCAGCCAAGACTTTTGGGATACGCAGTATTTT.

A single count supports this clone. This chain uses TRBV28 with TRBJ1-2; weak D call: TRBD1 (6 bases). This CDR3 is 15 amino acids long. CDR1 is MDHEN and CDR2 is SYDVKM in the germline V gene. The germline V and J ends were trimmed by 5 bases and 3 bases, with 16 bases remaining between them. CDR3 amino acids: CASSRGQWDHYGYTF. CDR3 in DNA: TGTGCCAGCAGTCGAGGACAGTGGGACCACTATGGCTACACCTTC.

The gene calls are TRBV27 and TRBJ1-3; D not resolved. This CDR3 spans 15 amino acids. Trimming removed 2 bases from V and 1 base from J, with 9 bases in between. In germline, CDR1 is MNHEY, CDR2 SMNVEV (reference sequence). The CDR3 reads CASSLGWGSGNTIYF. CDR3 nucleotides: TGTGCCAGCAGTTTAGGGTGGGGATCTGGAAACACCATATATTTT.

The chain links TRBV19 to TRBJ2-5, with D maybe TRBD1 (6 bases). CDR1 and CDR2 (germline): LNHDA, SQIVND (reference sequence). Trimming left V 3 bases short and J 4 bases short, with 9 bases between. The CDR3 runs 13 residues. CDR3 nucleotides: TGTGCCAGTAGTATTAGCAGGGGAGAGACCCAGTACTTC. This encodes CASSISRGETQYF.

The chain is built from TRBV7-9 and TRBJ2-4, with 7 nucleotides matching TRBD1. The germline V gene encodes CDR1 SEHNR and CDR2 FQNEAQ (reference sequence). The J segment lost 6 bases and the V segment lost 4 bases, leaving 9 bases of the junction unmatched. This CDR3 contains 15 residues. The CDR3 region is CASSSLPTGPNIQYF. The CDR3 region has the DNA TGTGCCAGCAGCTCACTCCCGACAGGGCCAAACATTCAGTACTTC.

J is TRBJ1-3 and V is TRBV6-1; 7 nucleotides match TRBD1. The V segment lost 10 bases and the J segment 0 bases; nucleotides outside the gene matches: 6. Germline-derived CDR1 and CDR2 are MNHNS and SASEGT. This CDR3 region has 14 residues. CDR3 sequence (DNA): TGTGCCACCCAGGGACAGTCCTCTGGAAACACCATATATTTT. Translated: CATQGQSSGNTIYF.

This rearrangement joins TRBV6-5 to TRBJ1-2; tentative D call: TRBD1 (5 bases). The CDR3 loop spans 12 amino acids. Germline assignment: CDR1 MNHEY and CDR2 SVGAGI. V lost 8 bases, J lost 8 bases, and 15 bases lay in between. Here the CDR3 reads CASYVGQHGYTF. The CDR3 nucleotides read TGTGCCAGCTACGTGGGGCAGCACGGCTACACCTTC.

The chain carries TRBV7-2 and TRBJ2-7; possible D gene TRBD1, 5 bases. Trimming took off 3 bases at V and 0 bases at J, with 9 bases between the two ends. Per germline, CDR1 SGHTA and CDR2 FQGNSA. The CDR3 runs to 14 residues. The CDR3 coding sequence is TGTGCCAGCAGCTTGACAGTTAACTCCTACGAGCAGTACTTC. Translated, it gives CASSLTVNSYEQYF.

The sample holds a few counts of this clone. This sequence joins TRBV29-1 and TRBJ2-1; the D gene is possibly TRBD1 (6 bases). CDR3 length: 14 amino acids. V lost 5 bases to trimming and J lost 2 bases, with 13 bases between them. From germline, CDR1 is SQVTM and CDR2 ANQGSEA. The CDR3 loop is CSVYTGLAYNEQFF. CDR3 nucleotide sequence: TGCAGCGTTTATACAGGGTTGGCCTACAATGAGCAGTTCTTC.

The genes are TRBV5-4 and TRBJ2-5; tentatively, D is TRBD2 (5 bases). Germline values: CDR1 SGHNT, CDR2 YYREEE (reference sequence). CDR3 length equals 14 residues. V was trimmed by 1 base and J by 6 bases, leaving 13 bases between them. The CDR3 sequence is CASSLWTGMKTQYF. In DNA, the CDR3 is TGTGCCAGCAGCTTGTGGACGGGGATGAAGACCCAGTACTTC.

The J gene is TRBJ2-3, the V gene TRBV29-1; unclear D gene. V lost 8 bases and J 2 bases, leaving 5 bases between the germline ends. Germline CDR1 SQVTM, CDR2 ANQGSEA. This CDR3 is built from 10 residues. As DNA, the CDR3 is TGCAGCACATACACAGATACGCAGTATTTT. Protein sequence: CSTYTDTQYF.

This clone has only a few counts. The chain combines TRBV5-4 with TRBJ2-3, with D possibly being TRBD2 (5 bases). The CDR3 is made up of 14 amino acids. From germline, CDR1 is SGHNT and CDR2 YYREEE (reference sequence). V was shortened by 4 bases and J by 2 bases, with 11 bases between the two germline ends. CDR3 loop: CASSTGLHTDTQYF. CDR3 in DNA: TGTGCCAGCAGCACCGGACTTCACACAGATACGCAGTATTTT.

V usage is TRBV2 and J usage is TRBJ1-2; D remains unclear. Germline V lookup: CDR1 SNHLY, CDR2 FYNNEI. The V end was cut by 6 bases, the J end by 2 bases, with 10 bases between. The CDR3 has 13 amino acids. CDR3 DNA: TGTGCCAGCAGAAAGGACGAAAACTATGGCTACACCTTC. It codes for CASRKDENYGYTF.

The chain links TRBV18 to TRBJ2-3; TRBD1 matches at 7 bases. There are 14 residues in the CDR3. The trim removed 3 bases at V and 1 base at J, leaving 1 base unmatched. CDR1 KGHSH and CDR2 LQKENI come from the germline V gene. The CDR3 bases are TGTGCCAGCTCACCGCAGGGGGGCACAGATACGCAGTATTTT. Translated: CASSPQGGTDTQYF.

CDR3 sequence: CASSFLQIANTGELFF. In DNA, the CDR3 is TGTGCCAGCAGTTTTCTACAAATCGCGAACACCGGGGAGCTGTTTTTT. The chain has TRBV27 and TRBJ2-2, with D hard to call. CDR3 length equals 16 residues. The V gene lost 3 bases and the J gene lost 0 bases, with 11 bases spanning the gap. Germline lookup yields CDR1 MNHEY and CDR2 SMNVEV (reference sequence).

The chain is built from TRBV2 and TRBJ2-3; 7 bases are a match to TRBD2. V lost 6 bases, J lost 3 bases, and 9 bases stayed unmatched. The CDR3 extends over 15 amino acids. Looked up from germline, CDR1 is SNHLY and CDR2 is FYNNEI. DNA of the CDR3: TGTGCCAGCAGAGGGACTACCTTGGGGACAGATACGCAGTATTTT. Translating gives CASRGTTLGTDTQYF.

This chain connects TRBV5-6 to TRBJ1-2; D is possibly TRBD1 (5 bases). Per germline, CDR1 SGHDT and CDR2 YYEEEE. The CDR3 spans 16 residues. Trimming stripped 4 bases from V and 0 bases from J, with 16 bases between. DNA of the CDR3: TGTGCCAGCAGCCCGGGGCTCCGGGGAACTAACTATGGCTACACCTTC. It codes for CASSPGLRGTNYGYTF.

This CDR3 reads CAISPRGASDQPQHF. CDR3 coding DNA: TGTGCCATCAGCCCCCGGGGGGCATCGGATCAGCCCCAGCATTTT. V is TRBV10-3 and J is TRBJ1-5, with D possibly matching TRBD1 (6 bases). The CDR3 has 15 amino acids. V lost 6 bases to trimming and J lost 5 bases, with 17 bases between them. Germline V gene sequence: CDR1 ENHRY, CDR2 SYGVKD.